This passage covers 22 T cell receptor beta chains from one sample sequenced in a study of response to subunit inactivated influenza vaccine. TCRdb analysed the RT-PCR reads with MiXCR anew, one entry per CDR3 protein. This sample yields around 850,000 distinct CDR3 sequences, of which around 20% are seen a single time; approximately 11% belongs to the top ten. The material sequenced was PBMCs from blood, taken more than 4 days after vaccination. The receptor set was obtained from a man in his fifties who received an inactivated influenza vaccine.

The CDR3 nucleotides are TGCAGTGCCCGGAGAGCTAGCGGGAGCTACGAGCAGTACTTC. Encoded protein: CSARRASGSYEQYF. This rearrangement joins TRBV20-1 to TRBJ2-7, with 10 nucleotides matching TRBD2. CDR3 size: 14 residues. The germline gives CDR1 DFQATT, CDR2 SNEGSKA (reference sequence). Germline trimming cut 6 bases from V and 3 bases from J; bases unmatched to any gene: 8.

CDR3 bases: TGTGCCAGCAGCCTCGGGACAGGGGTACGCAATCAGCCCCAGCATTTT. Encoded protein: CASSLGTGVRNQPQHF. The chain carries TRBV12-3 or TRBV12-4 and TRBJ1-5; 10 positions match TRBD1. The junction had 7 bases not matched to a gene; V was cut back by 6 bases and J by 2 bases. This CDR3 region has 16 residues.

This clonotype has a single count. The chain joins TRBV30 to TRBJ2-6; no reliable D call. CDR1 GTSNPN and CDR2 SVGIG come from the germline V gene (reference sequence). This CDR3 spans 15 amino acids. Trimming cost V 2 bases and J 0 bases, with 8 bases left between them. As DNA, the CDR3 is TGTGCCTGGAGTTTAGGGAACTCTGGGGCCAACGTCCTGACTTTC. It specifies CAWSLGNSGANVLTF.

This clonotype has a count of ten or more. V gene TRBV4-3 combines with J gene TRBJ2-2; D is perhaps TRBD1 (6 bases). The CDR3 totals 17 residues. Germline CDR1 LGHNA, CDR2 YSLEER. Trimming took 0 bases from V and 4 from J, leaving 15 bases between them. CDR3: CASSQEQGRGRTGELFF. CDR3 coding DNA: TGCGCCAGCAGCCAAGAGCAGGGCAGGGGACGCACCGGGGAGCTGTTTTTT.

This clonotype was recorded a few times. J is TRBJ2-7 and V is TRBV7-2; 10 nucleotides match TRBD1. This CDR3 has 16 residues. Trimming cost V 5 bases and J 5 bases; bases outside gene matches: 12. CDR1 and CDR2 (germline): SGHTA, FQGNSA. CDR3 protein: CASSPPPGQGYNEQYF. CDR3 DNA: TGTGCCAGCAGCCCCCCGCCGGGACAGGGGTATAACGAGCAGTACTTC. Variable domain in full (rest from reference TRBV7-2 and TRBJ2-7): GAGVSQSPSNKVTEKGKDVELRCDPISGHTALYWYRQSLGQGLEFLIYFQGNSAPDKSGLPSDRFSAERTGGSVSTLTIQRTQQEDSAVYLCASSPPPGQGYNEQYFGPGTRLTVT.

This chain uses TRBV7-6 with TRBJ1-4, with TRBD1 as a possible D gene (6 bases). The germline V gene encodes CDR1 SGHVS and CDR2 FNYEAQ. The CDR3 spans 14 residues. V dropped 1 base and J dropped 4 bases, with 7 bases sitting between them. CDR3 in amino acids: CASSLGRGNEKLFF. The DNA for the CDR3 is TGTGCCAGCAGCTTAGGCAGGGGTAATGAAAAACTGTTTTTT.

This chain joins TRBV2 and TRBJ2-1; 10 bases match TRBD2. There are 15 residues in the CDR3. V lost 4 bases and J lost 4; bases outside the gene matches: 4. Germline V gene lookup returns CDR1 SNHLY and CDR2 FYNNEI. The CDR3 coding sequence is TGTGCCAGCAGTGCAACTAGCGGGACTTACAATGAGCAGTTCTTC. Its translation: CASSATSGTYNEQFF.

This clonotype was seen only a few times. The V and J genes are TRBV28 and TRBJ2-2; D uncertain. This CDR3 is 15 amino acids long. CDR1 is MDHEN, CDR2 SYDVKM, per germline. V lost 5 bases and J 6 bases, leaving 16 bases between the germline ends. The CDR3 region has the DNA TGTGCCAGCAGTCGGATTGGAGCCGAAGCCGGGGAGCTGTTTTTT. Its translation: CASSRIGAEAGELFF.

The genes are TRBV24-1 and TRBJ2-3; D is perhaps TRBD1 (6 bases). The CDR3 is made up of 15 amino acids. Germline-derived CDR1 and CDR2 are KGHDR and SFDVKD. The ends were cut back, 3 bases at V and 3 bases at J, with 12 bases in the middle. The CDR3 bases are TGTGCCACCAGTGATCTGCGGACAGAGACAGATACGCAGTATTTT. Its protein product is CATSDLRTETDTQYF.

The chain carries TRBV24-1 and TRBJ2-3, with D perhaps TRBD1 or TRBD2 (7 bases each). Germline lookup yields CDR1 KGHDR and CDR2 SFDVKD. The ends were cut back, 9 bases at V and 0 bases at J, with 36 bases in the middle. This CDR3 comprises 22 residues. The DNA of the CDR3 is TGTGCCACCTCCTCCGGGAGGCGGAAAGGGGGCGCAAGCGGAGCTAGCACAGATACGCAGTATTTT. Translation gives CATSSGRRKGGASGASTDTQYF.

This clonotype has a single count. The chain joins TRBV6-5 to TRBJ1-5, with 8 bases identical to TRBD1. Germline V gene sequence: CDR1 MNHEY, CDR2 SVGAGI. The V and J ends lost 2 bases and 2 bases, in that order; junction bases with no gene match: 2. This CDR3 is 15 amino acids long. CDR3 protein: CASSYGTGRNQPQHF. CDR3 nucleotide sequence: TGTGCCAGCAGTTACGGGACAGGTCGCAATCAGCCCCAGCATTTT.

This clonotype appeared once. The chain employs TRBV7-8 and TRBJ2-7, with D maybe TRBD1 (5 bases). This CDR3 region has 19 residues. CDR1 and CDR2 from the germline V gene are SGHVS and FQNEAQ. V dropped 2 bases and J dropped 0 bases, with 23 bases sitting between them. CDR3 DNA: TGTGCCAGCAGCTTACCCTCTCTCATAGACAGCCTGAGCTCCTACGAGCAGTACTTC. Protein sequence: CASSLPSLIDSLSSYEQYF.

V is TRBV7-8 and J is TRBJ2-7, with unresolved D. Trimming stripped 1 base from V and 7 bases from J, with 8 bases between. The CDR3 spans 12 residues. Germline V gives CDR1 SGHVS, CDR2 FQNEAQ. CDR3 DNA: TGTGCCAGCAGCTTAGGGGCCAAAGAGCAGTACTTC. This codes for CASSLGAKEQYF.

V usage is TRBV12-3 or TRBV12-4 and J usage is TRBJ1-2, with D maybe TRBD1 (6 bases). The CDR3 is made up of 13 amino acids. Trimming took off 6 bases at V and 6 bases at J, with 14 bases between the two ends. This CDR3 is CASRRHRDNGYTF. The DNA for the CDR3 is TGTGCCAGCAGAAGACACAGGGACAATGGCTACACCTTC.

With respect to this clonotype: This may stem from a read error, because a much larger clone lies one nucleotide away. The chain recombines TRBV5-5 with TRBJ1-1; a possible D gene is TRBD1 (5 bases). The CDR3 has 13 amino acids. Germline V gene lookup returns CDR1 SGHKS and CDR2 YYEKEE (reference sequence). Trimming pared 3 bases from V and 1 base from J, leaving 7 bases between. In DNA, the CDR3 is TGTGCCAGCAGCTGGGGACCGAACACTGAAGCTTTCTTT. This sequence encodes CASSWGPNTEAFF.

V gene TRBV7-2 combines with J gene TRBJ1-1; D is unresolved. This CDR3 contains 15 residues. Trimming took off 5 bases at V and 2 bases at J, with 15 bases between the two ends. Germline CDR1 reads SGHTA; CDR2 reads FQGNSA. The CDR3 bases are TGTGCCAGCAGCCCCTTTTCCTCTCATAACACTGAAGCTTTCTTT. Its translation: CASSPFSSHNTEAFF.

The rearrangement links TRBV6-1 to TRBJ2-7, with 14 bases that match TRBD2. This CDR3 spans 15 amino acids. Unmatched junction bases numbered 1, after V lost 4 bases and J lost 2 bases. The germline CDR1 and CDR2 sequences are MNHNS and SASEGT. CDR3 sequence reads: CASSATSGRAYEQYF. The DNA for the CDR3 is TGTGCCAGCAGTGCGACTAGCGGGAGGGCCTACGAGCAGTACTTC.

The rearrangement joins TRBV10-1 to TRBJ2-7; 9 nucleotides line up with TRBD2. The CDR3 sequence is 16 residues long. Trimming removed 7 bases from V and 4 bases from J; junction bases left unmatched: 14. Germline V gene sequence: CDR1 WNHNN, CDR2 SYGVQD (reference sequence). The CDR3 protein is CASTTKAGGQAYEQYF. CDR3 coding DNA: TGCGCCAGCACCACAAAAGCGGGGGGCCAAGCATACGAGCAGTACTTC.

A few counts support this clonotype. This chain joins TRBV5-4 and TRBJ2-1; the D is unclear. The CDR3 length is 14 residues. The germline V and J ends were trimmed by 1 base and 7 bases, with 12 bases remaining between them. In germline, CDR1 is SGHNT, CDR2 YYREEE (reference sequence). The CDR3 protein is CASSLLWGGNEQFF. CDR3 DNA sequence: TGTGCCAGCAGCTTGTTGTGGGGTGGTAATGAGCAGTTCTTC.

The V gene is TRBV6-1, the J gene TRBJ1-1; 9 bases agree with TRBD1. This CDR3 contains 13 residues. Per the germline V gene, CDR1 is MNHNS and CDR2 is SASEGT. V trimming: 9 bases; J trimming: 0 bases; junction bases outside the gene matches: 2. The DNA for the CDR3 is TGTGCCAGAAGACAGGGGGTGAACACTGAAGCTTTCTTT. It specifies CARRQGVNTEAFF.

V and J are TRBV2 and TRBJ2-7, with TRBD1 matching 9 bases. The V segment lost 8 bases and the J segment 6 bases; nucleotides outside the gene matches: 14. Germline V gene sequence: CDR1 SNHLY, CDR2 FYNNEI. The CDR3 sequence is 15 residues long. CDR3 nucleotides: TGTGCCAGCTGGGGAAAGGGACAGGGTCCATCCGAGCAGTACTTC. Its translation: CASWGKGQGPSEQYF.

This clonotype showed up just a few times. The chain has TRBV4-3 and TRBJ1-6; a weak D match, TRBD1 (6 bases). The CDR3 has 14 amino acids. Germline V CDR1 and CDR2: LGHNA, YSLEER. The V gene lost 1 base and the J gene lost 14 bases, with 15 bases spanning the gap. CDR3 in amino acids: CASSQGTGRVALHF. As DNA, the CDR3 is TGCGCCAGCAGCCAAGGAACAGGGCGGGTAGCCCTCCACTTT.